These 17 T cell receptor beta chains originate from one sample sequenced in a study of blood T cell repertoires in COVID-19. Sequencing used immunoSEQ multiplex PCR; TCRdb keeps in-frame clones, though not all of them. The sample has roughly 190,000 clones, around 81% seen once. Sequenced input: peripheral blood. The receptor source for this set is a human donor with acute or convalescent COVID-19. The donor label of this sample is uncertain.

The chain links TRBV30 to TRBJ1-4, with D hard to call. Germline CDR1 is GTSNPN and CDR2 is SVGIG (reference sequence). The CDR3 totals 14 residues. V shed 3 bases and J shed 4 bases, with 12 bases lying between them. The CDR3 bases are TGTGCCTGGAGCTCCGGGAGCAATAATGAAAAACTGTTTTTT. Its protein is CAWSSGSNNEKLFF.

The J gene is TRBJ1-2, the V gene TRBV7-2, with TRBD1 matching over 7 bases. Germline V gene data show CDR1 as SGHTA and CDR2 as FQGNSA. This CDR3 region has 13 residues. V shed 4 bases and J 4 bases; nucleotides not matched to a gene: 3. Here the CDR3 reads CASSSTGIYGYTF. CDR3 nucleotides: TGTGCCAGCAGCTCGACAGGGATCTATGGCTACACCTTC.

This clone has a handful of counts. The chain combines TRBV28 with TRBJ2-1; 7 nucleotides agree with TRBD1. This CDR3 has 14 amino acids. Germline loops: CDR1 MDHEN, CDR2 SYDVKM. The V gene end was trimmed by 5 bases and the J gene end by 3 bases; junction bases not matched to a gene: 4. As DNA, the CDR3 is TGTGCCAGCAGTCCCCGACAGGGCTACAATGAGCAGTTCTTC. As protein: CASSPRQGYNEQFF.

The J gene is TRBJ1-5, the V gene TRBV19; 10 bases align to TRBD1. CDR3 length: 15 amino acids. The V and J ends lost 1 base and 5 bases, in that order; junction bases with no gene match: 2. Germline CDR1 is LNHDA and CDR2 is SQIVND (reference sequence). CDR3 sequence (DNA): TGTGCCAGTAGTATAGGACAGGGGGCACATCAGCCCCAGCATTTT. It yields the protein CASSIGQGAHQPQHF.

The chain recombines TRBV30 with TRBJ1-2; tentatively, D is TRBD1 (6 bases). The germline gives CDR1 GTSNPN, CDR2 SVGIG (reference sequence). Trimming cost V 3 bases and J 7 bases, with 15 bases left between them. This CDR3 contains 13 residues. The CDR3 DNA follows: TGTGCCTGGAGGAGCACAGGGAACGCTGGCTACACCTTC. Its translation is CAWRSTGNAGYTF.

V and J are TRBV2 and TRBJ1-2; D unclear. CDR1 and CDR2 (germline): SNHLY, FYNNEI. The CDR3 has 15 amino acids. The V gene lost 2 bases and the J gene lost 4 bases, with 14 bases spanning the gap. CDR3 residues: CASSESGQTSYGYTF. The CDR3, as DNA: TGTGCCAGCAGTGAATCTGGGCAAACTTCCTATGGCTACACCTTC.

This sequence joins TRBV30 and TRBJ1-4; 10 positions agree with TRBD1. This CDR3 comprises 14 residues. From germline, CDR1 is GTSNPN and CDR2 SVGIG (reference sequence). V gave up 3 bases and J gave up 8 bases; unmatched junction bases: 6. The DNA for the CDR3 is TGTGCCTGGAGACGCGGGACAGGGGACGAAAAACTGTTTTTT. Protein sequence: CAWRRGTGDEKLFF. Filled out from reference TRBV30 and TRBJ1-4, the complete variable domain reads SQTIHQWPATLVQPVGSPLSLECTVEGTSNPNLYWYRQAAGRGLQLLFYSVGIGQISSEVPQNLSASRPQDRQFILSSKKLLLSDSGFYLCAWRRGTGDEKLFFGSGTQLSVL.

This chain uses TRBV5-8 with TRBJ1-5; no definite D call. Germline CDR1 is SGHTS and CDR2 is YDEGEE. The CDR3 is 15 residues long. V lost 0 bases, J lost 7 bases, and 14 bases lay in between. CDR3 bases: TGTGCCAGCAGCTTGGAGGGAGGCGGTGGACAGCCCCAGCATTTT. It codes for CASSLEGGGGQPQHF.

This chain connects TRBV6-5 to TRBJ2-7; 7 nucleotides match TRBD1. Germline CDR1 and CDR2: MNHEY and SVGAGI. This CDR3 has 14 residues. V was clipped by 0 bases and J by 6 bases; unmatched bases: 5. The chain's CDR3 is CASSYSTGSGEQYF. The CDR3 DNA follows: TGTGCCAGCAGTTACTCGACAGGGTCGGGCGAGCAGTACTTC.

The CDR3 nucleotides are TGTGCCAGCAGCCACCCTCCGGGACTAGCGGGGGAGCAGTACTTC. Encoded protein: CASSHPPGLAGEQYF. This chain connects TRBV7-9 to TRBJ2-7; 13 nucleotides align to TRBD2. The length of the CDR3 is 15 residues. Germline CDR1 and CDR2: SEHNR and FQNEAQ (reference sequence). V trimming: 5 bases; J trimming: 7 bases; junction bases outside the gene matches: 8.

The V call is TRBV6-5, the J call TRBJ1-1; 7 nucleotides align to TRBD1. The J segment lost 1 base and the V segment lost 6 bases, leaving 2 bases of the junction unmatched. CDR1 and CDR2 (germline): MNHEY, SVGAGI. CDR3 length: 13 residues. In DNA, the CDR3 is TGTGCCAGCAGGACAGGGCAGAACACTGAAGCTTTCTTT. Its protein product is CASRTGQNTEAFF.

This clone was observed a few times. This chain joins TRBV29-1 and TRBJ1-1; D may be TRBD1 (5 bases). The CDR3 is 14 residues long. V lost 5 bases and J lost 4, with 17 bases in between. Germline values: CDR1 SQVTM, CDR2 ANQGSEA. CDR3 amino acids: CSVTGRMSTTEAFF. The CDR3 DNA follows: TGCAGCGTTACAGGAAGGATGAGTACCACTGAAGCTTTCTTT.

The chain is built from TRBV10-2 and TRBJ1-2; 7 nucleotides agree with TRBD1. CDR3 size: 14 residues. CDR1 is WSHSY, CDR2 SAAADI, per germline. Trimming at V came to 6 bases and at J to 7 bases, leaving 11 bases not matched to a gene. CDR3 bases: TGCGCCAGCAGCGCAGGGACAGCTCCTCTTGGCTACACCTTC. It codes for CASSAGTAPLGYTF.

The chain joins TRBV28 to TRBJ1-5, with D possibly TRBD1 on 6 matching bases. V lost 2 bases, J lost 3 bases, and 11 bases lay in between. Per germline, CDR1 MDHEN and CDR2 SYDVKM. CDR3 length: 15 residues. The CDR3, as DNA: TGTGCCAGCAGTTTAGAAGGGGGTTTCAATCAGCCCCAGCATTTT. Translated: CASSLEGGFNQPQHF. The variable domain in full, completed from reference TRBV28 and TRBJ1-5, reads DVKVTQSSRYLVKRTGEKVFLECVQDMDHENMFWYRQDPGLGLRLIYFSYDVKMKEKGDIPEGYSVSREKKERFSLILESASTNQTSMYLCASSLEGGFNQPQHFGDGTRLSIL.

This clone was observed a handful of times. V and J are TRBV7-3 and TRBJ1-2, with 9 bases lining up with TRBD1. Germline V gene lookup returns CDR1 SGHTA and CDR2 FQGTGA. The CDR3 loop spans 13 amino acids. Trimming took 5 bases from V and 4 from J; bases not matched to a gene: 2. The CDR3 DNA is TGTGCCAGCAGCGCGGGACAGGGCTATGGCTACACCTTC. Protein product: CASSAGQGYGYTF. The complete variable domain, with remaining parts taken from reference TRBV7-3 and TRBJ1-2, reads GAGVSQTPSNKVTEKGKYVELRCDPISGHTALYWYRQSLGQGPEFLIYFQGTGAADDSGLPNDRFFAVRPEGSVSTLKIQRTERGDSAVYLCASSAGQGYGYTFGSGTRLTVV.

The CDR3 reads CASSGGWDLSNYGYTF. The CDR3 DNA sequence: TGCGCCAGCAGTGGAGGGTGGGATCTAAGCAACTATGGCTACACCTTC. This chain connects TRBV5-1 to TRBJ1-2; D unresolved. Per germline, CDR1 SGHRS and CDR2 YFSETQ. Trimming took off 5 bases at V and 2 bases at J, with 19 bases between the two ends. This CDR3 has 16 amino acids.

This clone showed up just once. The chain is built from TRBV7-8 and TRBJ1-2, with TRBD1 matching over 9 bases. The V and J ends lost 5 bases and 6 bases, in that order; junction bases with no gene match: 10. The CDR3 totals 15 residues. Germline CDR1 is SGHVS and CDR2 is FQNEAQ. CDR3 DNA sequence: TGTGCCAGCAGCCATAACTGGGACAGGGCTCATGGCTACACCTTC. This gives the protein CASSHNWDRAHGYTF.